Reported below is one TCR beta chain. Its antigen is currently unknown. The sample is drawn from a study of chemoradiotherapy in HPV16-positive cancers. Background on the study: Candidate HPV-specific clones and shared TCR motifs came from a couple of HPV16-positive patients.

Germline V gives CDR1 LNHDA, CDR2 SQIVND (reference sequence). Trimming took off 3 bases at V and 5 bases at J, with 9 bases between the two ends. The CDR3 contains 13 residues. Method: immunoSEQ multiplex PCR; TCRdb's copy keeps in-frame clones and lacks some. The sample carries 30,000 to 35,000 clones, approximately 90% recorded once. Whole-study findings and limits: Non-HPV-specific T cells did not expand in tumors during treatment, whereas candidate HPV-specific clones and E7-related motifs did.

Sequencing used blood, obtained from a patient who underwent chemoradiotherapy. The sequence was collected from a human donor with HPV-associated anogenital cancer. The chain links TRBV19 to TRBJ2-3; D not certain. CDR3 DNA sequence: TGTGCCAGTAGTATCCAGGACGGAGATACGCAGTATTTT. This gives the protein CASSIQDGDTQYF. Full variable domain (remainder filled in from reference TRBV19 and TRBJ2-3): DGGITQSPKYLFRKEGQNVTLSCEQNLNHDAMYWYRQDPGQGLRLIYYSQIVNDFQKGDIAEGYSVSREKKESFPLTVTSAQKNPTAFYLCASSIQDGDTQYFGPGTRLTVL.